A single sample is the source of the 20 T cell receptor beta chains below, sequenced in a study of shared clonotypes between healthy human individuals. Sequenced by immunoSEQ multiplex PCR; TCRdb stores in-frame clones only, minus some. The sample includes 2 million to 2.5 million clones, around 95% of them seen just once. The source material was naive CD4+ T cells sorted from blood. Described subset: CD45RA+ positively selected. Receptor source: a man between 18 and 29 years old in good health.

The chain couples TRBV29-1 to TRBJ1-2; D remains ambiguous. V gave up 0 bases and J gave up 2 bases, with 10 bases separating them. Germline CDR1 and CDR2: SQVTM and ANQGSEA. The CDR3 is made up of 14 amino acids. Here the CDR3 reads CSVEDYSRNYGYTF. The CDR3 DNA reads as TGCAGCGTTGAAGATTACAGCAGAAACTATGGCTACACCTTC.

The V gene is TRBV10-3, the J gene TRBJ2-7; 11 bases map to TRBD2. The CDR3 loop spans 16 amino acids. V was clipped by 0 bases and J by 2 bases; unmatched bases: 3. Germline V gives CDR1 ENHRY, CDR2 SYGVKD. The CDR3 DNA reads TGTGCCATCAGTGAGTCAACTAGCGGGAGACCCTACGAGCAGTACTTC. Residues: CAISESTSGRPYEQYF.

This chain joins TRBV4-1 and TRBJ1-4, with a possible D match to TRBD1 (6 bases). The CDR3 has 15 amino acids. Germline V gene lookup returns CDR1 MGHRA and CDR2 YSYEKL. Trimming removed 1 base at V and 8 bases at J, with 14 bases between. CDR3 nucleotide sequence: TGCGCCAGCAGCCAAGCGGGCCAGGGGCGCGAAAAACTGTTTTTT. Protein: CASSQAGQGREKLFF.

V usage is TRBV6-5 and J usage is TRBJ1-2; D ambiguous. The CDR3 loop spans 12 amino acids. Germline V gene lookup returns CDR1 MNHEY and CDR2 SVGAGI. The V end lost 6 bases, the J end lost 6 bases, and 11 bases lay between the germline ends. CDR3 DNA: TGTGCCAGCAGCCGCGCCGGGGATGGCTACACCTTC. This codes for CASSRAGDGYTF.

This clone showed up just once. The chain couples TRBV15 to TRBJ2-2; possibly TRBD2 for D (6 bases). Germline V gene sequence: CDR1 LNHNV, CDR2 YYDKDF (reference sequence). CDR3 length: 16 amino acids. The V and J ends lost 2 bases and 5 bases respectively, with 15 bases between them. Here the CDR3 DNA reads TGTGCCACCAGCAGAATAGCGGTTACCCTTACCGGGGAGCTGTTTTTT. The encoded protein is CATSRIAVTLTGELFF.

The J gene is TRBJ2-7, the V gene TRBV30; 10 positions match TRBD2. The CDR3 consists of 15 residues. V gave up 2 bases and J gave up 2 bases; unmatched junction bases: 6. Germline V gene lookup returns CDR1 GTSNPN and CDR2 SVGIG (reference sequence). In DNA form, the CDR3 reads TGTGCCTGGAGTCGCGCTAGCGGGGGCCCCTACGAGCAGTACTTC. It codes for CAWSRASGGPYEQYF.

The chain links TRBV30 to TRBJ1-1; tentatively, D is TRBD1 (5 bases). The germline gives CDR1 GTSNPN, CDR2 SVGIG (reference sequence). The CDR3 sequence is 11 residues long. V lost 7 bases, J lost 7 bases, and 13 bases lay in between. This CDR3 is CAFYSRGEAFF. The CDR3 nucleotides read TGTGCCTTCTATTCGAGGGGTGAAGCTTTCTTT. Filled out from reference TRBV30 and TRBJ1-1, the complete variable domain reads SQTIHQWPATLVQPVGSPLSLECTVEGTSNPNLYWYRQAAGRGLQLLFYSVGIGQISSEVPQNLSASRPQDRQFILSSKKLLLSDSGFYLCAFYSRGEAFFGQGTRLTVV.

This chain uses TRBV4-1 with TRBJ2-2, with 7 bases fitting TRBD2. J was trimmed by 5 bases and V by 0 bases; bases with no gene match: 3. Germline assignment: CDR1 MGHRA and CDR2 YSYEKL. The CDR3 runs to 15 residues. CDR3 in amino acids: CASSQEGGITGELFF. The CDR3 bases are TGCGCCAGCAGCCAAGAGGGAGGGATTACCGGGGAGCTGTTTTTT.

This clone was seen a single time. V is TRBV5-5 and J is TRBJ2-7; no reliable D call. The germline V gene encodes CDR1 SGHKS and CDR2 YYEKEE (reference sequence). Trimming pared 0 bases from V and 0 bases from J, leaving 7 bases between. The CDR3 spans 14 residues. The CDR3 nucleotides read TGTGCCAGCAGCTTGGCGGTTAGCTCCTACGAGCAGTACTTC. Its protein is CASSLAVSSYEQYF.

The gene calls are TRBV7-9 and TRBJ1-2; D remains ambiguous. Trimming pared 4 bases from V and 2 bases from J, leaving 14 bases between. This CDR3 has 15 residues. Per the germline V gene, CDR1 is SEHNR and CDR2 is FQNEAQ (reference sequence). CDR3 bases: TGTGCCAGCAGCTCAGACCCTTTCCTGAACTATGGCTACACCTTC. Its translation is CASSSDPFLNYGYTF.

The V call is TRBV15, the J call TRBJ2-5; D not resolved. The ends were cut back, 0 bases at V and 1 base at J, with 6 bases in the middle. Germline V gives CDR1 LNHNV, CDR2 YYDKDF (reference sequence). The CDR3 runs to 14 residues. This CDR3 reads CATSRDGVQETQYF. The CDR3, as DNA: TGTGCCACCAGCAGAGATGGAGTCCAAGAGACCCAGTACTTC.

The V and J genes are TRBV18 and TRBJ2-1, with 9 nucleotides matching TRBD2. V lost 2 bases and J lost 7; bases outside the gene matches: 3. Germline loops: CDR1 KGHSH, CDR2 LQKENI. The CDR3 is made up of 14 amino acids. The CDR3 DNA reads TGTGCCAGCTCACCAGGGACTAGCCTTAATGAGCAGTTCTTC. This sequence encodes CASSPGTSLNEQFF.

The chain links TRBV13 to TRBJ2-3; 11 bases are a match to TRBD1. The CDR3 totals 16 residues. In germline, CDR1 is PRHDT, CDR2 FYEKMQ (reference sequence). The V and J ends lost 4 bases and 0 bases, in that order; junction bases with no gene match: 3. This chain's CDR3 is CASSSGQGASTDTQYF. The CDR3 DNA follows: TGTGCCAGCAGCTCTGGACAGGGGGCTAGCACAGATACGCAGTATTTT.

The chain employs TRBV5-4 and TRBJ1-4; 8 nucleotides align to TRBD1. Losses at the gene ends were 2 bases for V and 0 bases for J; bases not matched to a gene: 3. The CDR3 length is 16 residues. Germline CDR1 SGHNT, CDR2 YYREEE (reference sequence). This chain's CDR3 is CASSFRTGSTNEKLFF. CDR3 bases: TGTGCCAGCAGCTTTCGGACAGGGTCAACTAATGAAAAACTGTTTTTT.

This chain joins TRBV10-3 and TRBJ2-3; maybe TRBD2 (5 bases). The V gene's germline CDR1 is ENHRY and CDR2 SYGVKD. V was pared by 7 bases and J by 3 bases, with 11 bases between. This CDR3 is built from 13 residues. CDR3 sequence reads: CAITGGTTDTQYF. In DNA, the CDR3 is TGTGCCATCACCGGAGGAACTACAGATACGCAGTATTTT.

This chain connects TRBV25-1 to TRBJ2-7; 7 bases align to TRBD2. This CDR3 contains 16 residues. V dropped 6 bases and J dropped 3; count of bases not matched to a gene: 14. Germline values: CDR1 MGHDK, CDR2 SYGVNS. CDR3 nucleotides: TGTGCCAGCAGCTACAGTGGGGGGGTAGGAGGCTACGAGCAGTACTTC. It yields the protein CASSYSGGVGGYEQYF.

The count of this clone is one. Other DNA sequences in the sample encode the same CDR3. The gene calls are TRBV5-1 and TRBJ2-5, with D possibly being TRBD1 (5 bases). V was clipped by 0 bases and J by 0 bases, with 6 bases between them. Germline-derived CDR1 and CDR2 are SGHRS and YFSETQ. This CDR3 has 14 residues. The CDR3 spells CASSLAGYQETQYF. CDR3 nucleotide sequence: TGCGCCAGCAGCTTGGCAGGGTACCAAGAGACCCAGTACTTC.

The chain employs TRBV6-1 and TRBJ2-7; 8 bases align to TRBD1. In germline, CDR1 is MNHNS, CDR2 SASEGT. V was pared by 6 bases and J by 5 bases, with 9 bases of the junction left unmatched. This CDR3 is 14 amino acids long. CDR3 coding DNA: TGTGCCAGCAGGAGGACAGGGCCCGGGAACGAGCAGTACTTC. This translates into CASRRTGPGNEQYF.

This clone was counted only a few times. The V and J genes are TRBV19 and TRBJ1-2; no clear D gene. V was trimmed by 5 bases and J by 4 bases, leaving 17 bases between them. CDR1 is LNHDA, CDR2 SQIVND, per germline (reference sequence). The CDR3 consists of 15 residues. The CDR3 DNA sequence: TGTGCCAGTAGTCTTTCCCCCGGGTTGCCCTATGGCTACACCTTC. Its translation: CASSLSPGLPYGYTF.

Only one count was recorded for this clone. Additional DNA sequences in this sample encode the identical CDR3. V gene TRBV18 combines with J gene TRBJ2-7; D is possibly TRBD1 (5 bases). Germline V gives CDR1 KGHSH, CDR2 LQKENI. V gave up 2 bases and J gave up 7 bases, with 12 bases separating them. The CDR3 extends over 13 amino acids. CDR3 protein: CASSPTGTGEQYF. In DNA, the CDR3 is TGTGCCAGCTCACCAACAGGAACCGGGGAGCAGTACTTC.